The present T cell receptor beta chain was sequenced within a study of response to subunit inactivated influenza vaccine. Turning to this clonotype: Antigen specificity is unknown.

Between the trimmed V and J ends, which lost 1 base and 6 bases, there was a span of 10 bases. The CDR3 contains 14 residues. From germline, CDR1 is SGHTA and CDR2 FQGNSA. General study findings and limits: The study's authors posited that every seasonal influenza vaccination enlists few new T cells.

Via MiXCR, TCRdb re-called the RT-PCR reads, giving one row per CDR3 protein. The sample has 590,000 or so distinct CDR3 sequences; 11% to 15% are singletons. This clonotype was obtained from a man aged 45 to 65 who received an inactivated influenza vaccine. V is TRBV7-2 and J is TRBJ2-1, with D possibly TRBD1 on 5 matching bases. Sample: PBMCs from blood, taken roughly 2 weeks before vaccination. The CDR3, as DNA: TGTGCCAGCAGCTTAGAGCCAGGGCGCAATGAGCAGTTCTTC. Its translation: CASSLEPGRNEQFF. Complete variable domain (other parts from reference TRBV7-2 and TRBJ2-1): GAGVSQSPSNKVTEKGKDVELRCDPISGHTALYWYRQSLGQGLEFLIYFQGNSAPDKSGLPSDRFSAERTGGSVSTLTIQRTQQEDSAVYLCASSLEPGRNEQFFGPGTRLTVL.